This TCR beta chain emerged from a study of radiotherapy plus CTLA-4 blockade in lung cancer. Across the whole study: Objective responses arose in 15% to 20% of patients, and under 40% experienced disease control.

The CDR3 consists of 13 residues. CDR1 and CDR2 (germline): ENHRY, SYGVKD. V shed 10 bases and J shed 2 bases, with 14 bases lying between them. This clone has just a few counts. What it binds is not known. Findings and limits, study-wide: Alongside interferon-beta, early blood T cell clone dynamics were reportedly the best predictor of response. TCR clones originating in tumors grew in number in blood after radiotherapy plus ipilimumab.

TCRdb's table, derived via immunoSEQ multiplex PCR, lists solely in-frame clones and lacks some. This table holds around 56,000 clones, more than 60% found once. Participants had chemo-refractory metastatic non-small-cell lung cancer and were treated with focal radiation plus ipilimumab CTLA-4 blockade. The receptor was derived from a human donor with non-small cell lung cancer who had a complete response to radiotherapy plus ipilimumab. The sequences come from peripheral blood, collected from a patient treated with radiotherapy plus ipilimumab. The rearrangement uses TRBV10-3 and TRBJ1-1; possible D gene TRBD1, 5 bases. CDR3 in amino acids: CATAQDSNTEAFF. The CDR3 nucleotides read TGTGCCACGGCACAAGACAGCAACACTGAAGCTTTCTTT.